This passage covers 23 T cell receptor beta chains from one sample sequenced in a study of CD8+ T cells in alopecia areata. This sample's treatment: oral pan-JAK inhibitor, 5-10 mg twice daily. Following RNA extraction, reverse transcription yielded cDNA that acted as the sequencing template. The repertoire was sequenced with immunoSEQ multiplex PCR; TCRdb's copy has only in-frame clones and lacks some. Of around 270,000 clones in the sample, 58% were seen once. Specimen: CD4+ T cells sorted from blood, collected at week 24, from a patient treated with tofacitinib. The receptors shown here come from a human donor with alopecia areata.

This clone was seen once. The chain uses TRBV29-1 and TRBJ2-1; 8 nucleotides agree with TRBD1. CDR1 and CDR2 from the germline V gene are SQVTM and ANQGSEA. V lost 7 bases to trimming and J lost 9 bases; unmatched junction nucleotides: 11. The CDR3 sequence is 13 residues long. CDR3 nucleotide sequence: TGCAGCGCCATTTCAGGGGGCTCGGGTGAGCAGTTCTTC. Its translation is CSAISGGSGEQFF.

CDR3 in amino acids: CASSLRGRGLDNSPLHF. In nucleotides, the CDR3 is TGTGCCAGCAGTTTACGTGGCAGGGGGCTTGATAATTCACCCCTCCACTTT. This chain joins TRBV27 and TRBJ1-6; 8 bases match TRBD1. Per the germline V gene, CDR1 is MNHEY and CDR2 is SMNVEV (reference sequence). V shed 2 bases, J shed 5 bases, and the junction held 8 bases outside the gene matches. The CDR3 contains 17 residues.

The rearrangement uses TRBV30 and TRBJ1-1, with D uncertain. CDR1 is GTSNPN and CDR2 is SVGIG in the germline V gene (reference sequence). This CDR3 comprises 11 residues. Trimming took 1 base from V and 8 from J, leaving 8 bases between them. Here the CDR3 reads CAWSALGEAFF. The CDR3 DNA is TGTGCCTGGAGTGCCCTCGGGGAAGCTTTCTTT.

The rearrangement uses TRBV20-1 and TRBJ1-1, with D uncertain. V was pared by 5 bases and J by 4 bases, with 8 bases between. The CDR3 sequence is 11 residues long. Germline V gene sequence: CDR1 DFQATT, CDR2 SNEGSKA (reference sequence). This CDR3 is CSAALVTEAFF. The CDR3 nucleotides are TGCAGTGCTGCATTGGTCACTGAAGCTTTCTTT.

The J gene is TRBJ2-3, the V gene TRBV15, with D unresolved. V shed 1 base and J shed 6 bases, with 14 bases lying between them. The CDR3 totals 15 residues. CDR1 is LNHNV and CDR2 is YYDKDF in the germline V gene (reference sequence). This CDR3 reads CATSRGLLGDDTQYF. The CDR3 DNA reads as TGTGCCACCAGCAGAGGGCTCCTGGGTGATGATACGCAGTATTTT.

The chain carries TRBV30 and TRBJ2-7; 8 nucleotides align to TRBD1. CDR1 and CDR2 (germline): GTSNPN, SVGIG (reference sequence). Trimming removed 4 bases from V and 2 bases from J; junction bases left unmatched: 10. This CDR3 is 15 amino acids long. CDR3 region: CAWTGDWDRPYEQYF. The CDR3 DNA sequence: TGTGCCTGGACGGGAGATTGGGACAGGCCCTACGAGCAGTACTTC.

This clone showed up just a few times. The chain combines TRBV7-9 with TRBJ1-1; D gene uncertain. Trimming cost V 5 bases and J 2 bases, with 12 bases left between them. Germline values: CDR1 SEHNR, CDR2 FQNEAQ (reference sequence). This CDR3 has 14 residues. CDR3 loop: CASSGVRANTEAFF. CDR3 bases: TGTGCCAGCAGCGGCGTAAGGGCCAACACTGAAGCTTTCTTT.

This sequence joins TRBV27 and TRBJ2-5; D is possibly TRBD2 (5 bases). The CDR3 has 13 residues. Looked up from germline, CDR1 is MNHEY and CDR2 is SMNVEV (reference sequence). Trimming removed 7 bases at V and 1 base at J, with 10 bases between. CDR3 sequence (DNA): TGTGCCAGCAAACGGAGCGGCCAAGAGACCCAGTACTTC. It codes for CASKRSGQETQYF.

This clone has ten or more counts. The J gene is TRBJ2-5, the V gene TRBV10-3; weak D call: TRBD1 (7 bases). CDR1 and CDR2 (germline): ENHRY, SYGVKD. V was clipped by 7 bases and J by 6 bases, with 21 bases between them. The CDR3 extends over 15 amino acids. The CDR3 region is CAINPGGDRAKTQYF. The CDR3 DNA reads TGTGCCATCAATCCCGGGGGAGACAGGGCGAAGACCCAGTACTTC.

CDR3 loop: CAWSVLGRGKSPLHF. Here the CDR3 DNA reads TGTGCCTGGAGTGTACTGGGCAGGGGGAAGTCACCCCTCCACTTT. The rearrangement links TRBV30 to TRBJ1-6, with 7 bases that match TRBD1. The CDR3 is 15 residues long. From germline, CDR1 is GTSNPN and CDR2 SVGIG (reference sequence). J was trimmed by 10 bases and V by 0 bases; bases with no gene match: 9.

The chain couples TRBV20-1 to TRBJ1-3; D is ambiguous. The CDR3 has 11 residues. CDR1 DFQATT and CDR2 SNEGSKA come from the germline V gene (reference sequence). V dropped 3 bases and J dropped 7 bases, with 7 bases sitting between them. The CDR3 loop reads CSASPGNTIYF. As DNA, the CDR3 is TGCAGTGCTAGTCCGGGGAACACCATATATTTT.

The genes are TRBV29-1 and TRBJ1-1; D not certain. The germline V and J ends were trimmed by 4 bases and 0 bases, with 9 bases remaining between them. CDR1 SQVTM and CDR2 ANQGSEA come from the germline V gene. This CDR3 contains 13 residues. For the CDR3, the DNA is TGCAGCGTTGCCGCAGGAATGAACACTGAAGCTTTCTTT. The encoded protein is CSVAAGMNTEAFF.

This rearrangement joins TRBV14 to TRBJ2-6, with D unresolved. The CDR3 has 15 residues. V gave up 2 bases and J gave up 2 bases, with 7 bases separating them. From germline, CDR1 is SGHDN and CDR2 FVKESK. CDR3 residues: CASSQFGTGANVLTF. The DNA for the CDR3 is TGTGCCAGCAGCCAATTTGGTACTGGGGCCAACGTCCTGACTTTC.

This chain links TRBV7-9 with TRBJ1-6; 8 bases line up with TRBD1. CDR1 is SEHNR, CDR2 FQNEAQ, per germline (reference sequence). The V segment lost 5 bases and the J segment 6 bases; nucleotides outside the gene matches: 3. The CDR3 consists of 14 residues. In DNA form, the CDR3 reads TGTGCCAGCAGCGCGGGACAGGCTAATTCACCCCTCCACTTT. Translated: CASSAGQANSPLHF. The variable domain in full, with the rest retrieved from reference TRBV7-9 and TRBJ1-6, is DTGVSQNPRHKITKRGQNVTFRCDPISEHNRLYWYRQTLGQGPEFLTYFQNEAQLEKSRLLSDRFSAERPKGSFSTLEIQRTEQGDSAMYLCASSAGQANSPLHFGNGTRLTVT.

This clone has more than one count but fewer than ten. The CDR3 region has the DNA TGCGCCAGCATAAGACAGCCCGATTCTAACTATGGCTACACCTTC. This gives the protein CASIRQPDSNYGYTF. The V call is TRBV23-1, the J call TRBJ1-2; tentatively, D is TRBD1 (5 bases). TRBV23-1 is noted as an ORF with a role that remains uncertain. This CDR3 has 15 residues. The V end lost 7 bases, the J end lost 0 bases, and 15 bases lay between the germline ends.

V is TRBV6-6 and J is TRBJ2-4; TRBD1 might be the D (5 bases). The CDR3 length is 13 residues. V was trimmed by 6 bases and J by 9 bases, leaving 15 bases between them. Germline values: CDR1 MNHNY, CDR2 SVGAGI (reference sequence). CDR3 region: CASSARPQGIQYF. CDR3 coding DNA: TGTGCCAGCAGCGCCCGGCCCCAGGGCATTCAGTACTTC.

In DNA form, the CDR3 reads TGTGCCAGCAGTGACCGTTTCACAGATACGCAGTATTTT. It specifies CASSDRFTDTQYF. The chain couples TRBV6-1 to TRBJ2-3; D gene uncertain. CDR1 and CDR2 from the germline V gene are MNHNS and SASEGT. Between the trimmed V and J ends, which lost 3 bases and 2 bases, there was a span of 6 bases. The CDR3 totals 13 residues.

This clone was detected once. The rearrangement links TRBV27 to TRBJ1-6, with no clear D. Trimming pared 5 bases from V and 6 bases from J, leaving 20 bases between. The CDR3 spans 17 residues. Germline V gene data show CDR1 as MNHEY and CDR2 as SMNVEV (reference sequence). CDR3 loop: CASSLIQLPGINSPLHF. CDR3 sequence (DNA): TGTGCCAGCAGTCTGATACAATTACCGGGGATTAATTCACCCCTCCACTTT.

The chain couples TRBV30 to TRBJ1-5, with 11 nucleotides matching TRBD1. The J segment lost 4 bases and the V segment lost 0 bases, leaving 14 bases of the junction unmatched. Germline CDR1 and CDR2: GTSNPN and SVGIG (reference sequence). This CDR3 is built from 19 residues. CDR3 residues: CAWSVWGGQGALMNQPQHF. CDR3 DNA sequence: TGTGCCTGGAGTGTATGGGGAGGACAGGGGGCGTTAATGAATCAGCCCCAGCATTTT.

This rearrangement joins TRBV4-2 to TRBJ1-5; TRBD1 aligns across 7 bases. Germline values: CDR1 LGHNA, CDR2 YNFKEQ. The CDR3 is 15 amino acids. The V and J ends lost 3 bases and 3 bases, in that order; junction bases with no gene match: 5. CDR3 nucleotide sequence: TGTGCCAGCAGCCAGGCGACAGGGACCAATCAGCCCCAGCATTTT. Its translation: CASSQATGTNQPQHF.

The chain couples TRBV27 to TRBJ2-2; a weak D match, TRBD1 (6 bases). The CDR3 is 15 amino acids. With 6 bases removed from V and 4 bases from J, the gap between germline ends came to 15 bases. Germline V gives CDR1 MNHEY, CDR2 SMNVEV (reference sequence). The CDR3 DNA is TGTGCCAGCAGATCTCCTGGGGGCGGCACCGGGGAGCTGTTTTTT. Translated: CASRSPGGGTGELFF.

A note on this clone: A much larger clone sits a single nucleotide away, making a read error possible. The identical CDR3 is also encoded by other nucleotide sequences in the sample. The chain couples TRBV7-2 to TRBJ2-5; no reliable D call. The germline V gene encodes CDR1 SGHTA and CDR2 FQGNSA. The CDR3 covers 11 residues. V lost 6 bases and J lost 1, with 3 bases in between. In DNA form, the CDR3 reads TGTGCCAGCAGTTTCCAAGAGACCCAGTACTTC. It codes for CASSFQETQYF.

The CDR3 DNA follows: TGCGCCAGCAGCTTGGCCTCCACAGATACGCAGTATTTT. Protein sequence: CASSLASTDTQYF. The chain carries TRBV5-1 and TRBJ2-3; D remains ambiguous. V dropped 0 bases and J dropped 2 bases, with 4 bases sitting between them. The CDR3 is 13 residues long. Germline V gene data show CDR1 as SGHRS and CDR2 as YFSETQ. Full variable domain (remainder filled in from reference TRBV5-1 and TRBJ2-3): KAGVTQTPRYLIKTRGQQVTLSCSPISGHRSVSWYQQTPGQGLQFLFEYFSETQRNKGNFPGRFSGRQFSNSRSEMNVSTLELGDSALYLCASSLASTDTQYFGPGTRLTVL.